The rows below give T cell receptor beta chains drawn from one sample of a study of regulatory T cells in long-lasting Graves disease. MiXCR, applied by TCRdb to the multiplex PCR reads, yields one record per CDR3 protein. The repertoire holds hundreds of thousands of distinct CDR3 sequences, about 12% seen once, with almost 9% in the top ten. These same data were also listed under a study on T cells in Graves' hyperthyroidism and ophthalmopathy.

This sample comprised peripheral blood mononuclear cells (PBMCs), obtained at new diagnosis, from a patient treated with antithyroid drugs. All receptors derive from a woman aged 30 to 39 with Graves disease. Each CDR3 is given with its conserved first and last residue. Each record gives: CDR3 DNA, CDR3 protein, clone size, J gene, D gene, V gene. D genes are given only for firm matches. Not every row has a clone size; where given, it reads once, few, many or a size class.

TGTGCCAGCAGCCGATACGGGACAGTTTTTAATGAAAAACTGTTTTTT | CASSRYGTVFNEKLFF | many | TRBJ1-4 | TRBD1 | TRBV28
TGTGCCAGCAGCCAAGCAGCCGGGGGAAACTACGAGCAGTACTTC | CASSQAAGGNYEQYF | many | TRBJ2-7 | NA | TRBV4-2
TGCTCCCGCCCCGGGACTAGCGGCCACAATGAGCAGTTCTTC | CSRPGTSGHNEQFF | NA | TRBJ2-1 | TRBD2 | TRBV20-1
TGTGCCAGCACCGAGGGGGGGAGTGCAGTCTATGGCTACACCTTC | CASTEGGSAVYGYTF | many | TRBJ1-2 | NA | TRBV9
TGTGCCAGCAGCCAACAGGGGAGGGGCACTGAAGCTTTCTTT | CASSQQGRGTEAFF | few | TRBJ1-1 | TRBD1 | TRBV7-6
TGTGCCAGCTCACAAGGTCGAACTACCTTACAAGAGACCCAGTACTTC | CASSQGRTTLQETQYF | many | TRBJ2-5 | NA | TRBV18
TGTGCCAGCAGACCGGGACTAGCGGGAGAGATGTCCTACGAGCAGTACTTC | CASRPGLAGEMSYEQYF | many | TRBJ2-7 | TRBD2 | TRBV6-2/TRBV6-3
TGCAGTGCTCAACGTGGGGGTGCCTCCTACGAGCAGTACTTC | CSAQRGGASYEQYF | few | TRBJ2-7 | NA | TRBV20-1
TGTGCCAGCGAAGGACTAGCGGCTAACAATGAGCAGTTCTTC | CASEGLAANNEQFF | many | TRBJ2-1 | TRBD2 | TRBV7-9
TGTGCCAGCAGCTTAGGATGGGGTGCAGGGGAGGATGAGCAGTTCTTC | CASSLGWGAGEDEQFF | many | TRBJ2-1 | NA | TRBV7-7
TGCAGTGCTAGCCTAACCCGGACAACTAATGAAAAACTGTTTTTT | CSASLTRTTNEKLFF | few | TRBJ1-4 | NA | TRBV20-1
TGTGCCAGCAGCCGTACGACAGGGGGCAATGAAAAACTGTTTTTT | CASSRTTGGNEKLFF | many | TRBJ1-4 | TRBD1 | TRBV27
TGTGCCAGCAGCTTAGGGGGGGGTAGGGGACAAGATACGCAGTATTTT | CASSLGGGRGQDTQYF | NA | TRBJ2-3 | NA | TRBV7-2
TGTGCCAGCAGTTCGGGGGTGATAGCCCAGCAGTACTTC | CASSSGVIAQQYF | NA | TRBJ2-7 | NA | TRBV12-3/TRBV12-4
TGTGCCTGGAACCGGAACAGGGACTACGAGCAGTACTTC | CAWNRNRDYEQYF | many | TRBJ2-7 | NA | TRBV30
TGTGCCAGCAGCCATAGAAATTCACCCCTCCACTTT | CASSHRNSPLHF | NA | TRBJ1-6 | NA | TRBV14
TGCGCCAGCAGCGACCCGGGACAGGCTCCCGTAAGAGAAAAACTGTTTTTT | CASSDPGQAPVREKLFF | many | TRBJ1-4 | TRBD1 | TRBV4-1
TGTGCCAGCAGCTTAGACCTCTTAGCGGGGGACAATGAGCAGTTCTTC | CASSLDLLAGDNEQFF | many | TRBJ2-1 | TRBD2 | TRBV7-3
TGTGCCAGCAGCTTGGACAGGGGGCACTACGAGCAGTACTTC | CASSLDRGHYEQYF | many | TRBJ2-7 | TRBD1 | TRBV6-1
TGTGCCAGCAGTAACAAACGGACAGGGGGACCGTATGGCTACACCTTC | CASSNKRTGGPYGYTF | many | TRBJ1-2 | TRBD1 | TRBV25-1
TGCGCCAGCAGTCTGACAGAGATTGATTCGAACGTCCTGACTTTC | CASSLTEIDSNVLTF | NA | TRBJ2-6 | NA | TRBV5-1
TGCAGCGTTGCTTCGGACACCGGGGAGCTGTTTTTT | CSVASDTGELFF | few | TRBJ2-2 | NA | TRBV29-1
TGCAGTGCTAGTTCTGGGCCCCAGCCCCAGCATTTT | CSASSGPQPQHF | many | TRBJ1-5 | NA | TRBV20-1
TGTGCCAGCAGCTTAACCCGAACTGGGGGGAGGGAAAACACCATATATTTT | CASSLTRTGGRENTIYF | many | TRBJ1-3 | NA | TRBV7-8
TGTGCCAGCAGTGAAGGTTGGGCAGAAGCTTTCTTT | CASSEGWAEAFF | many | TRBJ1-1 | NA | TRBV6-1
TGTGCCAGCAGCTGGGACAGGCGCTATGGCTACACCTTC | CASSWDRRYGYTF | many | TRBJ1-2 | TRBD1 | TRBV11-2
TGTGCCAGCAGTCCTGGTTGGGGGAACTACAATGAGCAGTTCTTC | CASSPGWGNYNEQFF | few | TRBJ2-1 | NA | TRBV28
TGTGCCAGCAGTTTACCCCGGACAGGAGGAAACACCATATATTTT | CASSLPRTGGNTIYF | many | TRBJ1-3 | TRBD1 | TRBV28
TGCGCCAGCAGCCAAGTGGGACAGGGGTTAGGATATGAGCAGTTCTTC | CASSQVGQGLGYEQFF | few | TRBJ2-1 | TRBD1 | TRBV4-1
TGTGCCAGCAGCGAACAGCCACACTCCTACGAGCAGTACTTC | CASSEQPHSYEQYF | many | TRBJ2-7 | NA | TRBV9
TGTGCCAGCTCACCGACAACCTTGAATGAGCAGTTCTTC | CASSPTTLNEQFF | many | TRBJ2-1 | NA | TRBV18
TGCGCCAGCAGCTTGGGTCCCGGGACAGGGCTCACCGGGGAGCTGTTTTTT | CASSLGPGTGLTGELFF | many | TRBJ2-2 | TRBD1 | TRBV5-1
TGTGCCAGCTCACCACCGACAGGGGCCTCCTACGAGCAGTACTTC | CASSPPTGASYEQYF | NA | TRBJ2-7 | TRBD1 | TRBV18
TGCAGCGTTGGAAGGGACCCCCAGAACACTGAAGCTTTCTTT | CSVGRDPQNTEAFF | many | TRBJ1-1 | NA | TRBV29-1
TGTGCCAGCAGCTCAGGGGTGGGTGAAAAACTGTTTTTT | CASSSGVGEKLFF | many | TRBJ1-4 | NA | TRBV28
TGTGCCAGCAGGAGAGACTCAATCCAAGAGACCCAGTACTTC | CASRRDSIQETQYF | many | TRBJ2-5 | NA | TRBV2
TGTGCCAGCAGCTTAGTAAGCAATCAGCCCCAGCATTTT | CASSLVSNQPQHF | many | TRBJ1-5 | NA | TRBV7-2
TGTGCCACCAGTGGGGGGACACTTTCATCTGGACCTTTGCAGTTCTTC | CATSGGTLSSGPLQFF | NA | TRBJ2-1 | NA | TRBV24-1
TGTGCCAGCAGTGAAGCTGGTTTGATAGCCGCTTTCTACGAGCAGTACTTC | CASSEAGLIAAFYEQYF | many | TRBJ2-7 | NA | TRBV6-1
TGTGCCAGCAGCCAAGATTCCGCCGACAGGGACCGGACCCAGTACTTC | CASSQDSADRDRTQYF | many | TRBJ2-5 | TRBD1 | TRBV3-1
TGCGCCAGCAGCCAAGATCACGGGACAGGGCGCAACGAGCAGTACTTC | CASSQDHGTGRNEQYF | NA | TRBJ2-7 | TRBD1 | TRBV4-1
TGTGCCAGCAGTGCGAAGGGGGCAAGCGAGCAGTACTTC | CASSAKGASEQYF | many | TRBJ2-7 | TRBD1 | TRBV2
TGCAGTGCTAGCACTAGGGGGGACGTAAATATCTACAATGAGCAGTTCTTC | CSASTRGDVNIYNEQFF | many | TRBJ2-1 | NA | TRBV20-1
TGCAGTGTCTTGGCGGGGTGGGGCAATGAGCAGTTCTTC | CSVLAGWGNEQFF | few | TRBJ2-1 | NA | TRBV20-1
TGTGCCAGTAGTATCGACCCGGACACCATCTCTGGAAACACCATATATTTT | CASSIDPDTISGNTIYF | many | TRBJ1-3 | NA | TRBV19
TGTGCCTGGAGTGTTGTTCACGAGCAGTACTTC | CAWSVVHEQYF | many | TRBJ2-7 | NA | TRBV30
TGTGCCAGCAGCGTAGAGCCTGGGAGTCAGGGTTTGGGCGAGCAGTACTTC | CASSVEPGSQGLGEQYF | NA | TRBJ2-7 | NA | TRBV9
TGTGCCAGCAGGATCGCCCGGACAGGGGTCCTCACAGATACGCAGTATTTT | CASRIARTGVLTDTQYF | NA | TRBJ2-3 | TRBD1 | TRBV6-8
TGTGCCTGGAGTGTACAAGCGATCGAGCAGTTCTTC | CAWSVQAIEQFF | many | TRBJ2-1 | NA | TRBV30
TGTGCCAGCAGTGCGGGAGAATTCAGCAATGAGCAGTTCTTC | CASSAGEFSNEQFF | NA | TRBJ2-1 | TRBD2 | TRBV5-8
TGTGCCTGGAGTGAGGGGAAGCTGGGAGATTTAGGGAATTCACCCCTCCACTTT | CAWSEGKLGDLGNSPLHF | many | TRBJ1-6 | NA | TRBV30
TGTGCCAGCAGTGCCCTATTTCCCTACGAGCAGTACTTC | CASSALFPYEQYF | many | TRBJ2-7 | NA | TRBV6-1
TGTGCCAGCAGTTTCTGGGTCCCGGGCACAGATACGCAGTATTTT | CASSFWVPGTDTQYF | many | TRBJ2-3 | NA | TRBV12-3/TRBV12-4
TGCAGTGCTAGGGACTGGGGGGATTCACCCCTCCACTTT | CSARDWGDSPLHF | many | TRBJ1-6 | NA | TRBV20-1
TGTGCCAGCAGCCAAGGGATAACAGGGGGCTACGAGCAGTACTTC | CASSQGITGGYEQYF | few | TRBJ2-7 | TRBD1 | TRBV3-1
TGTGCCAGCAGCACCCCCAAGGCCAAAAACATTCAGTACTTC | CASSTPKAKNIQYF | many | TRBJ2-4 | NA | TRBV11-2
TGCGCCAGCAGCCTCTTCATGGCGAATGAGCAGTTCTTC | CASSLFMANEQFF | NA | TRBJ2-1 | NA | TRBV5-1
TGTGCCAGCAGCTTATCATGGCCACCCTACGAGCAGTACTTC | CASSLSWPPYEQYF | NA | TRBJ2-7 | NA | TRBV5-8
TGTGCCAGAACCTTTTTTACCCCGGGAAACACCATATATTTT | CARTFFTPGNTIYF | many | TRBJ1-3 | NA | TRBV19
TGTGCCTGGAGGGGCGGTACGAACACCGGGGAGCTGTTTTTT | CAWRGGTNTGELFF | many | TRBJ2-2 | NA | TRBV30